The present T cell receptor beta chain was sequenced within a study of OX40 agonist ivuxolimab in advanced cancers. Study information: Each patient was given ivuxolimab into a vein every 2 weeks, at 0.01 to 10 mg/kg. Patients in dose escalation had liver, melanoma, kidney or head and neck cancers. Regarding the study as a whole: Within 6 weeks, CD4+ and CD8+ blood T cells expanded clonally at 0.1 to 3.0 mg/kg.

Blood specimens came from baseline, cycle 4 day 1, and cycle 7 day 1. Comment on this clone: Antigen unknown.

Profiled with immunoSEQ multiplex PCR; TCRdb holds only in-frame clones, not every one. The profile shows 150,000 to 190,000 clones, roughly 94% of them singletons. The ends lost 2 bases at V and 3 bases at J; junction bases unmatched: 6. CDR3 size: 15 residues. From germline, CDR1 is SGHTA and CDR2 FQGNSA. The specimen was CD4+ or CD8+ T cells sorted from blood, collected in a trial of the OX40 agonist ivuxolimab. The gene calls are TRBV7-2 and TRBJ1-2; TRBD1 matches 7 bases. The sequence came from an adult with an advanced solid tumor such as melanoma, head and neck, liver or kidney cancer. CDR3 loop: CASSLMGQSDYGYTF. The CDR3 nucleotides read TGTGCCAGCAGCTTAATGGGACAGTCTGACTATGGCTACACCTTC.